The 11 T cell receptor beta chains reported below all come from one sample, sequenced in a study of response to subunit inactivated influenza vaccine. TCRdb re-analysed the RT-PCR reads in MiXCR, keeping a single row per CDR3 protein. This table has some 640,000 distinct CDR3 sequences, around 14% appearing once. Here the sequenced sample was PBMCs from blood, taken 14 to 15 days before vaccination. These receptors originate from a man aged 45-65 years who received an inactivated influenza vaccine.

This clonotype was detected ten times or more. The genes are TRBV7-2 and TRBJ2-3, with D hard to call. Germline values: CDR1 SGHTA, CDR2 FQGNSA. There are 12 residues in the CDR3. Trimming took 1 base from V and 5 from J, leaving 4 bases between them. The CDR3 bases are TGTGCCAGCAGCTTAGTGGTAGATACGCAGTATTTT. Residues: CASSLVVDTQYF.

This clonotype was seen at least ten times. This rearrangement joins TRBV5-1 to TRBJ2-3, with D hard to call. The germline V gene has CDR1 SGHRS and CDR2 YFSETQ. Trimming stripped 0 bases from V and 3 bases from J, with 11 bases between. The CDR3 totals 15 residues. The CDR3 sequence is CASSLASKRTDTQYF. Written as DNA, the CDR3 is TGCGCCAGCAGCTTGGCATCCAAAAGGACAGATACGCAGTATTTT.

This clonotype has at least ten counts. CDR3 bases: TGCAGTGCTAGAGGGTCGGGCAATGAGCAGTTCTTC. Its translation: CSARGSGNEQFF. V and J are TRBV20-1 and TRBJ2-1; D gene uncertain. The CDR3 has 12 amino acids. V lost 1 base, J lost 6 bases, and 7 bases lay in between. The germline CDR1 and CDR2 sequences are DFQATT and SNEGSKA (reference sequence).

In DNA form, the CDR3 reads TGTGCCAGCAGCACGGACAGGTGGAACACTGAAGCTTTCTTT. It yields the protein CASSTDRWNTEAFF. The chain links TRBV7-3 to TRBJ1-1, with 7 bases lining up with TRBD1. With 5 bases clipped from V and 1 base from J, the junction kept 4 bases outside the gene matches. The germline gives CDR1 SGHTA, CDR2 FQGTGA. This CDR3 has 14 residues.

The V and J genes are TRBV12-3 or TRBV12-4 and TRBJ1-2; D gene uncertain. V lost 3 bases to trimming and J lost 2 bases, with 10 bases between them. The CDR3 consists of 14 residues. Written as DNA, the CDR3 is TGTGCCAGCAGTTTTGGTGCGGGCAACTATGGCTACACCTTC. Protein: CASSFGAGNYGYTF.

With respect to this clonotype: An end of the junction differs from the germline gene, which may be a read error. V is TRBV6-5 and J is TRBJ2-6, with D possibly called TRBD1 or TRBD2 (5 bases each). This CDR3 spans 18 amino acids. Germline CDR1 is MNHEY and CDR2 is SVGAGI. The CDR3 is CASSYKGPRISGANILTF. In DNA form, the CDR3 reads TGTGCCAGCAGTTACAAGGGACCCAGGATCTCTGGGGCCAACATCCTGACTTTC.

This chain joins TRBV5-1 and TRBJ1-1, with TRBD1 identical over 7 bases. This CDR3 is built from 14 residues. Germline-derived CDR1 and CDR2 are SGHRS and YFSETQ. Unmatched junction bases numbered 9, after V lost 4 bases and J lost 6 bases. The CDR3 DNA follows: TGCGCCAGCAGCGCAGGGGGGATGTTGGCTGAAGCTTTCTTT. Amino acids: CASSAGGMLAEAFF.

This clonotype was seen at least ten times. The rearrangement joins TRBV12-3 or TRBV12-4 to TRBJ2-7, with D hard to call. Trimming pared 1 base from V and 7 bases from J, leaving 11 bases between. CDR3 length equals 13 residues. CDR3 loop: CASSLVLSGEQYF. CDR3 in DNA: TGTGCCAGCAGTTTAGTTCTCTCTGGAGAGCAGTACTTC.

This clonotype was seen ten or more times. The chain recombines TRBV6-1 with TRBJ2-1; 15 bases match TRBD2. CDR3 length equals 17 residues. Per the germline V gene, CDR1 is MNHNS and CDR2 is SASEGT. V trimming: 7 bases; J trimming: 1 base; junction bases outside the gene matches: 5. The DNA of the CDR3 is TGTGCCAGCAAAGGACTAGCGGGAGGGGGGTCCTACAATGAGCAGTTCTTC. As protein: CASKGLAGGGSYNEQFF.

V is TRBV7-2 and J is TRBJ2-5; 9 bases fit TRBD2. Per the germline V gene, CDR1 is SGHTA and CDR2 is FQGNSA. This CDR3 spans 16 amino acids. With V trimmed by 1 base and J by 4 bases, 7 bases remained unmatched. In DNA form, the CDR3 reads TGTGCCAGCAGCTTAGAACGGATGCGGGGGGGAGAGACCCAGTACTTC. As protein: CASSLERMRGGETQYF. Supplemented by reference TRBV7-2 and TRBJ2-5, the full variable domain reads GAGVSQSPSNKVTEKGKDVELRCDPISGHTALYWYRQSLGQGLEFLIYFQGNSAPDKSGLPSDRFSAERTGGSVSTLTIQRTQQEDSAVYLCASSLERMRGGETQYFGPGTRLLVL.

This chain uses TRBV2 with TRBJ2-1; perhaps TRBD1 as D (6 bases). The V end was cut by 1 base, the J end by 4 bases, with 14 bases between. The CDR3 is made up of 16 amino acids. Germline CDR1 is SNHLY and CDR2 is FYNNEI. CDR3 region: CASSEGGPRLYNEQFF. CDR3 DNA sequence: TGTGCCAGCAGTGAAGGGGGGCCCAGGCTGTACAATGAGCAGTTCTTC.